A selection of T cell receptor beta chains follows, all from one sample in a study of blood T cell repertoires in COVID-19. Profiling relied on immunoSEQ multiplex PCR, and the TCRdb table lists in-frame clones only, not all of them. The sample holds roughly 120,000 clones, about 83% seen once. Sequenced: peripheral blood. Source of these receptors: a woman aged 45 to 65 with acute or convalescent COVID-19. CDR3s include the opening cysteine and the closing phenylalanine or tryptophan. A D gene is named only where the DNA matches it firmly. Size tells how often a clone was seen (once, few, many) or the class of an expanded clone, and some rows leave it out.

TRBJ1-1 - TRBD1 TRBV19 TGTGCCAGTAGTAAAAATCAGGGGGCGTTCCCCGGGACCATGAACACTGAAGCTTTCTTT CASSKNQGAFPGTMNTEAFF
TRBJ1-5 once TRBD1 TRBV6-5 TGTGCCAGCAGTCTGACAGGGGAGGGCAATCAGCCCCAGCATTTT CASSLTGEGNQPQHF
TRBJ2-7 - TRBD2 TRBV7-2 TGTGCCAGCAGCTTTAGCGGGAGAGTCGCCGAGCAGTACTTC CASSFSGRVAEQYF
TRBJ2-1 - TRBD2 TRBV6-2/TRBV6-3 TGTGCCAGCAGTTACTCTCGGACTAGCGGGAGTTCTGAGCAGTTCTTC CASSYSRTSGSSEQFF
TRBJ2-1 - TRBD2 TRBV7-9 TGTGCCAGCAGCTTAGCAGCGGGAGTTTTTGAGCAGTTCTTC CASSLAAGVFEQFF
TRBJ1-4 few - TRBV6-1 TGTGCCAGCAGTGAAGCCCAGGGTTATAATGAAAAACTGTTTTTT CASSEAQGYNEKLFF
TRBJ1-2 once TRBD1 TRBV12-3/TRBV12-4 TGTGCCAGCAGTTTGACAGGGCGCGGCTACACCTTC CASSLTGRGYTF
TRBJ1-1 - - TRBV28 TGTGCCAGCAGCCCGGGGGGGTACACTGAAGCTTTCTTT CASSPGGYTEAFF
TRBJ2-5 - TRBD1 TRBV9 TGTGCCAGCAGCGTCACTTCCGGGACAGGCCAAGAGACCCAGTACTTC CASSVTSGTGQETQYF
TRBJ1-6 - TRBD1 TRBV19 TGTGCCAGTGGACCGGGACAGGTCTATTCACCCCTCCACTTT CASGPGQVYSPLHF
TRBJ1-2 - - TRBV4-3 TGCGCCAGCAGCCAAGATATAGGTTTGGCAGGCCGTGTTGGCTACACCTTC CASSQDIGLAGRVGYTF
TRBJ2-1 - TRBD2 TRBV4-1 TGCGCCAGCAGCCCCGCGGGGGGGTCTAGCTACAATGAGCAGTTCTTC CASSPAGGSSYNEQFF
TRBJ2-5 - TRBD2 TRBV11-2 TGTGCCAGCAGCCAAGGGACTAGCGGGGAGACCCAGTACTTC CASSQGTSGETQYF
TRBJ2-2 - TRBD1 TRBV18 TGTGCCAGCTCACCATGGACAGGGGGCGACAACACCGGGGAGCTGTTTTTT CASSPWTGGDNTGELFF
TRBJ1-1 once TRBD1 TRBV30 TGTGCCTGGAGTCACTACACAGGTGGGACAGGAGCTTTCTTT CAWSHYTGGTGAFF
TRBJ2-3 once TRBD2 TRBV6-5 TGTGCCAGCCGCCGGGCGGGAGCAGGGGATACGCAGTATTTT CASRRAGAGDTQYF